This TCR beta chain was observed in a study of blood T cell repertoires in COVID-19. The germline V gene encodes CDR1 SGDLS and CDR2 YYNGEE. V lost 0 bases, J lost 4 bases, and 6 bases lay in between. The CDR3 length is 13 residues. Sequencing used immunoSEQ multiplex PCR; TCRdb keeps in-frame clones, though not all of them. Among approximately 670,000 clones, 75% to 90% were seen once, and the ten largest hold around 0.3%. The clonotype was recovered from a woman aged 18-29 years with acute or convalescent COVID-19. Material for sequencing was peripheral blood. The V and J genes are TRBV9 and TRBJ2-3; D remains ambiguous. CDR3 residues: CASSVAPPDTQYF. The CDR3 coding sequence is TGTGCCAGCAGCGTAGCTCCCCCAGATACGCAGTATTTT.